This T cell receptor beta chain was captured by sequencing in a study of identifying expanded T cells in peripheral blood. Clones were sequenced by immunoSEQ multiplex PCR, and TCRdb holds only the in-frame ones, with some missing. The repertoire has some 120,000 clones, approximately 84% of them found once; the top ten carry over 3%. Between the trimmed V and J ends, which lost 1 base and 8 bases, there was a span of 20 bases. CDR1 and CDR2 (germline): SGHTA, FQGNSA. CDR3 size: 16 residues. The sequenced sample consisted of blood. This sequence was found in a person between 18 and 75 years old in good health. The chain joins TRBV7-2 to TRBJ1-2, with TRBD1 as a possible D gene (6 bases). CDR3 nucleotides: TGTGCCAGCAGCTTAGTTCCTGGGACATCGACGAGGGGCTACACCTTC. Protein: CASSLVPGTSTRGYTF.